Presented here are 28 T cell receptor beta chains from one specimen sequenced in a study of cytomegalovirus exposure and HLA in healthy donors. Amplification used 60 Vbeta primers and 13 Jbeta primers. Here immunoSEQ multiplex PCR was the method, and the copy in TCRdb shows in-frame clones only, minus some. The table records fewer than 130,000 clones, 79% of them present only once. Sequenced: PBMCs. These receptors came from a man aged 25 to 40 in good health and CMV-seropositive.

This chain connects TRBV1 to TRBJ2-3; the table's D call of TRBD2 was not tested on the DNA. TRBV1 is termed a pseudogene. There are 20 residues in the CDR3. In DNA form, the CDR3 reads TGCACCAGCAGCTGCGTGTGGTCTAGCGGGAAAAAAAACCGCACAGATACGCAGTATTTT. Translating it yields CTSSCVWSSGKKNRTDTQYF.

The chain is built from TRBV6-5 and TRBJ2-7, with 7 bases identical to TRBD1. There are 11 residues in the CDR3. Germline CDR1 MNHEY, CDR2 SVGAGI. With 11 bases clipped from V and 7 bases from J, the junction kept 8 bases outside the gene matches. CDR3 amino acids: CARGAGGEQYF. The CDR3 DNA is TGTGCCCGAGGGGCAGGGGGTGAGCAGTACTTC.

Written as DNA, the CDR3 is TGCGCCAGCAGCTTGGGGGGGGACAGGCCCAATAATGAAAAACTGTTTTTT. Translating gives CASSLGGDRPNNEKLFF. The gene calls are TRBV5-1 and TRBJ1-4, with TRBD1 matching over 8 bases. The CDR3 has 17 residues. V gave up 0 bases and J gave up 4 bases; unmatched junction bases: 8. The germline V gene has CDR1 SGHRS and CDR2 YFSETQ.

The rearrangement uses TRBV11-2 and TRBJ2-7, with 7 bases that match TRBD2. Germline-derived CDR1 and CDR2 are SGHAT and FQNNGV. CDR3 length: 14 residues. Trimming took 1 base from V and 5 from J; bases not matched to a gene: 5. The CDR3 loop is CASSLALGGNEQYF. CDR3 bases: TGTGCCAGCAGCTTAGCCCTGGGGGGGAACGAGCAGTACTTC. Using reference TRBV11-2 and TRBJ2-7 for the parts outside the CDR3, the full variable domain is EAGVAQSPRYKIIEKRQSVAFWCNPISGHATLYWYQQILGQGPKLLIQFQNNGVVDDSQLPKDRFSAERLKGVDSTLKIQPAKLEDSAVYLCASSLALGGNEQYFGPGTRLTVT.

This clone was seen just once. The CDR3: CASSPKGTGAYEQYF. The CDR3 DNA reads TGTGCCAGCAGTCCCAAGGGGACAGGGGCCTACGAGCAGTACTTC. V usage is TRBV25-1 and J usage is TRBJ2-7, with 10 bases matching TRBD1. The CDR3 has 15 amino acids. V lost 5 bases to trimming and J lost 2 bases; unmatched junction nucleotides: 6. Germline V lookup: CDR1 MGHDK, CDR2 SYGVNS.

The genes are TRBV5-1 and TRBJ1-1, with D possibly TRBD1 on 5 matching bases. The germline gives CDR1 SGHRS, CDR2 YFSETQ. The CDR3 is 13 residues long. V was trimmed by 3 bases and J by 2 bases, leaving 8 bases between them. This chain's CDR3 is CASSWGRNTEAFF. In DNA form, the CDR3 reads TGCGCCAGCAGCTGGGGCCGAAACACTGAAGCTTTCTTT.

In its sample, this clone was seen once. This rearrangement joins TRBV4-3 to TRBJ2-7; a weak D match, TRBD1 (6 bases). The germline V and J ends were trimmed by 0 bases and 8 bases, with 14 bases remaining between them. Germline lookup yields CDR1 LGHNA and CDR2 YSLEER. The CDR3 has 14 residues. The CDR3 nucleotides are TGCGCCAGCAGCCAAGATCGATATGGGACACAGCAGTACTTC. Its protein product is CASSQDRYGTQQYF.

The chain carries TRBV2 and TRBJ1-4, with 7 bases identical to TRBD1. This CDR3 region has 15 residues. Germline-derived CDR1 and CDR2 are SNHLY and FYNNEI. The V segment lost 7 bases and the J segment 8 bases; nucleotides outside the gene matches: 13. The CDR3 DNA follows: TGTGCCAGCAAAGGGACAGAGGGCGGGGTAGAAAAACTGTTTTTT. It translates to CASKGTEGGVEKLFF.

CDR3 sequence reads: CASGRGDYEQYF. DNA for the CDR3: TGTGCTAGTGGTCGGGGGGACTACGAGCAGTACTTC. The chain carries TRBV12-5 and TRBJ2-7, with 7 positions matching TRBD2. CDR3 length: 12 amino acids. In germline, CDR1 is LGHNT, CDR2 FRNRAP. Trimming removed 5 bases from V and 3 bases from J; junction bases left unmatched: 1.

V usage is TRBV13 and J usage is TRBJ2-7, with unresolved D. CDR3 length: 13 residues. Deletions cut 0 bases from V and 4 bases from J, with 7 bases between. CDR1 is PRHDT, CDR2 FYEKMQ, per germline (reference sequence). CDR3 residues: CASSLGRSYEQYF. The CDR3 region has the DNA TGTGCCAGCAGCTTAGGGCGGAGTTACGAGCAGTACTTC.

The CDR3 region is CASSFSPGQVKAYEQYF. CDR3 in DNA: TGTGCCAGCAGCTTTAGCCCGGGACAGGTTAAAGCCTACGAGCAGTACTTC. This chain uses TRBV7-9 with TRBJ2-7; 8 bases align to TRBD1. V trimming: 3 bases; J trimming: 2 bases; junction bases outside the gene matches: 12. The CDR3 totals 17 residues. Germline assignment: CDR1 SEHNR and CDR2 FQNEAQ (reference sequence).

The rearrangement links TRBV25-1 to TRBJ1-6; unclear D gene. The CDR3 has 15 amino acids. Trimming left V 4 bases short and J 8 bases short, with 15 bases between. In germline, CDR1 is MGHDK, CDR2 SYGVNS. This chain's CDR3 is CASSVSVEGDSPLHF. CDR3 coding DNA: TGTGCCAGCAGTGTTTCGGTCGAGGGAGATTCACCCCTCCACTTT.

The chain carries TRBV9 and TRBJ2-5; D may be TRBD2 (5 bases). The V and J ends lost 2 bases and 0 bases respectively, with 11 bases between them. This CDR3 contains 15 residues. The V gene's germline CDR1 is SGDLS and CDR2 YYNGEE. Here the CDR3 reads CASSVSTGNQETQYF. The CDR3 coding sequence is TGTGCCAGCAGCGTCTCTACGGGGAACCAAGAGACCCAGTACTTC.

This clone was detected only once. The same CDR3 is also encoded by other DNA sequences in this sample. The V and J genes are TRBV4-3 and TRBJ2-7; 11 bases agree with TRBD2. The V and J ends lost 1 base and 0 bases, in that order; junction bases with no gene match: 11. CDR3 length: 19 amino acids. The germline V gene encodes CDR1 LGHNA and CDR2 YSLEER. The CDR3 is CASSQALAGGSPSSYEQYF. CDR3 DNA: TGCGCCAGCAGCCAAGCCCTAGCGGGGGGTTCTCCTAGCTCCTACGAGCAGTACTTC.

This clone was observed a handful of times. The chain has TRBV2 and TRBJ1-6; no firm D call. The V end lost 5 bases, the J end lost 8 bases, and 10 bases lay between the germline ends. CDR1 is SNHLY, CDR2 FYNNEI, per germline. The CDR3 is 13 amino acids. The CDR3 DNA reads as TGTGCCAGCAGTCTATCGATCGATTCACCCCTCCACTTT. It codes for CASSLSIDSPLHF.

This rearrangement joins TRBV6-1 to TRBJ1-4, with 9 bases lining up with TRBD1. This CDR3 contains 14 residues. Germline CDR1 is MNHNS and CDR2 is SASEGT. The V and J ends lost 6 bases and 8 bases, in that order; junction bases with no gene match: 7. CDR3 in DNA: TGTGCCAGCAGGGAGGGACAGGGCAGGGAAAAACTGTTTTTT. Protein product: CASREGQGREKLFF.

This clone has only one observation. The chain combines TRBV27 with TRBJ2-7; 7 bases map to TRBD2. Losses at the gene ends were 6 bases for V and 7 bases for J; bases not matched to a gene: 18. The CDR3 spans 16 residues. The V gene's germline CDR1 is MNHEY and CDR2 SMNVEV (reference sequence). CDR3 loop: CASRPSGRDTFWEQYF. The CDR3 coding sequence is TGTGCCAGCAGACCTAGTGGGAGGGATACCTTTTGGGAGCAGTACTTC.

The rearrangement links TRBV6-5 to TRBJ2-2, with 7 bases lining up with TRBD1. The CDR3 length is 14 residues. J gave up 4 bases and V 6 bases, and 5 bases lay outside the gene matches. CDR1 is MNHEY, CDR2 SVGAGI, per germline. This CDR3 is CASSRGGGTGELFF. The CDR3 DNA follows: TGTGCCAGCAGCAGAGGGGGCGGCACCGGGGAGCTGTTTTTT.

V usage is TRBV5-4 and J usage is TRBJ2-3, with D tentatively TRBD2 (5 bases). Germline V gives CDR1 SGHNT, CDR2 YYREEE (reference sequence). V lost 2 bases and J lost 1, with 11 bases in between. The CDR3 length is 15 residues. In DNA form, the CDR3 reads TGTGCCAGCAGCTTTCGAGGGTTTGGCACAGATACGCAGTATTTT. Translation gives CASSFRGFGTDTQYF.

This chain connects TRBV5-1 to TRBJ2-7; 7 bases are a match to TRBD2. With 0 bases clipped from V and 3 bases from J, the junction kept 3 bases outside the gene matches. Germline CDR1 is SGHRS and CDR2 is YFSETQ. CDR3 length: 14 amino acids. CDR3 loop: CASSLDGGDYEQYF. CDR3 coding DNA: TGCGCCAGCAGCTTGGATGGGGGGGACTACGAGCAGTACTTC.

V is TRBV5-1 and J is TRBJ2-6, with TRBD1 matching 7 bases. This CDR3 has 20 amino acids. Per the germline V gene, CDR1 is SGHRS and CDR2 is YFSETQ. Trimming at V came to 7 bases and at J to 4 bases, leaving 23 bases not matched to a gene. The CDR3 nucleotides read TGCGCCAGCGAAAAAATTCCCGGACAGGATGGTGTCTCCGGGGCCAACGTCCTGACTTTC. Amino acids: CASEKIPGQDGVSGANVLTF.

The chain has TRBV11-2 and TRBJ2-7, with a tentative D call TRBD2 (5 bases). The CDR3 is 13 amino acids. V was pared by 2 bases and J by 1 base, with 6 bases between. CDR1 and CDR2 (germline): SGHAT, FQNNGV. The CDR3 DNA sequence: TGTGCCAGCAGCTTAAGCGGTTCCTACGAGCAGTACTTC. Protein sequence: CASSLSGSYEQYF.

This chain uses TRBV12-5 with TRBJ2-1, with 7 bases matching TRBD1. The CDR3 has 16 residues. Germline V gene sequence: CDR1 LGHNT, CDR2 FRNRAP. Trimming at V came to 6 bases and at J to 0 bases, leaving 8 bases not matched to a gene. Here the CDR3 reads CASGPPGQSSYNEQFF. CDR3 in DNA: TGTGCTAGTGGACCTCCGGGACAGAGCTCCTACAATGAGCAGTTCTTC.

The chain links TRBV19 to TRBJ2-5; D remains ambiguous. Germline assignment: CDR1 LNHDA and CDR2 SQIVND (reference sequence). Trimming removed 4 bases from V and 2 bases from J, with 17 bases in between. The CDR3 runs 16 residues. CDR3 in amino acids: CASSKGSAGAQETQYF. DNA of the CDR3: TGTGCCAGTAGTAAAGGCTCGGCAGGCGCTCAAGAGACCCAGTACTTC.

CDR3 loop: CASSLGGRDNEQFF. As DNA, the CDR3 is TGCGCCAGCAGCTTGGGGGGGCGGGACAATGAGCAGTTCTTC. The J gene is TRBJ2-1, the V gene TRBV5-1, with D possibly TRBD1 on 6 matching bases. This CDR3 has 14 amino acids. V was clipped by 0 bases and J by 5 bases, with 9 bases between them. Germline lookup yields CDR1 SGHRS and CDR2 YFSETQ. Full variable domain (missing parts from reference TRBV5-1 and TRBJ2-1): KAGVTQTPRYLIKTRGQQVTLSCSPISGHRSVSWYQQTPGQGLQFLFEYFSETQRNKGNFPGRFSGRQFSNSRSEMNVSTLELGDSALYLCASSLGGRDNEQFFGPGTRLTVL.

The count of this clone is one. The chain is built from TRBV7-9 and TRBJ2-7; 9 nucleotides match TRBD1. V shed 5 bases, J shed 1 base, and the junction held 3 bases outside the gene matches. Germline values: CDR1 SEHNR, CDR2 FQNEAQ (reference sequence). The CDR3 sequence is 14 residues long. The CDR3, as DNA: TGTGCCAGCAGCCAAGGACAGGGGTCCTACGAGCAGTACTTC. Translation: CASSQGQGSYEQYF.

This clone was detected only a few times. The rearrangement joins TRBV4-2 to TRBJ2-6; D is uncertain. This CDR3 contains 14 residues. Germline V lookup: CDR1 LGHNA, CDR2 YNFKEQ. The germline V and J ends were trimmed by 2 bases and 5 bases, with 7 bases remaining between them. CDR3 coding DNA: TGTGCCAGCAGCCAAAATCGTAGGGCCAACGTCCTGACTTTC. Protein product: CASSQNRRANVLTF.

V and J are TRBV12-5 and TRBJ2-7; D might be TRBD1 (6 bases). CDR3 size: 17 residues. Trimming cost V 0 bases and J 2 bases, with 17 bases left between them. Germline V gene data show CDR1 as LGHNT and CDR2 as FRNRAP. This CDR3 reads CASGLVQVPGEPYEQYF. The CDR3 DNA sequence: TGTGCTAGTGGTTTGGTACAAGTCCCAGGGGAACCCTACGAGCAGTACTTC.